The present T cell receptor beta chain was sequenced within a study of blood T cells in healthy people across ages. Peripheral blood samples of around 9.3 milliliters were drawn from each donor. Germline V gene lookup returns CDR1 SEHNR and CDR2 FQNEAQ (reference sequence). V was cut by 5 bases and J by 2 bases, with 16 bases left in between. The length of the CDR3 is 16 residues. PCR was performed a second time for about 6 to 11 cycles using a sample-barcoded 5' primer and a J-beta primer mix. Sequencing yielded, for each sample, at least 2.5 million paired-end reads carrying CDR3. TCRdb fed the 5' RACE reads into MiXCR, producing one record per CDR3 protein. The table includes approximately 1,000,000 distinct CDR3 sequences, 40% to 55% detected once. General study findings and limits: Roughly linearly, TCR beta diversity per million T cells fell as age increased. Naive CD4+ cells and diversity were both higher in long-lived donors than in aged donors.

Points on this clonotype: Its target is not known.

The sample taken for sequencing was blood. This receptor was obtained from a woman aged 60-75 years in good health. The gene calls are TRBV7-9 and TRBJ2-1; the D gene could be TRBD1 or TRBD2 (6 bases each). The CDR3 coding sequence is TGTGCCAGCAGCACAAAAGGGGGGCGCGCCTACAATGAGCAGTTCTTC. Residues: CASSTKGGRAYNEQFF.